Below, 10 T cell receptor beta chains from the same sample are listed, as sequenced in a study of tumor and adjacent non-tumor tissue in lung cancer. The library came from three nested PCR rounds adapted from ARM-PCR protocols. TCRdb independently ran MiXCR on the multiplex PCR reads; one entry per CDR3 protein. The data contain 90,000 to 110,000 distinct CDR3 sequences, about 65% of them singletons. The template was RNA from unsorted bulk tissue. This non-tumor lung sample came from over 3 cm beyond the tumor edge. Sequenced material: distant non-tumor lung tissue. The source of these receptors is a man aged 55 to 70 with non-small cell lung cancer.

A word on this clonotype: Mismatch with germline at one junction end may stem from a read error. V usage is TRBV12-3 or TRBV12-4 and J usage is TRBJ2-2; tentatively, D is TRBD2 (5 bases). CDR3 size: 13 residues. The CDR3 DNA is TGTGCCAACAGTTTCACTAGTACCGGGGAGCTGTTTTTT. Translated, it gives CANSFTSTGELFF.

V usage is TRBV12-3 or TRBV12-4 and J usage is TRBJ1-1; TRBD1 aligns across 9 bases. The CDR3 has 17 amino acids. J gave up 2 bases and V 9 bases, and 16 bases lay outside the gene matches. CDR3 amino acids: CASIRTTGTGPNTEAFF. The CDR3 DNA follows: TGTGCCAGTATCCGCACCACAGGGACAGGGCCAAACACTGAAGCTTTCTTT.

Notes on this clonotype: In this CDR3 the conserved last residue, phenylalanine or tryptophan, is missing, so a read error is likely. The CDR3 coding sequence is TGTGCCAGCAGTTCGATAGCGGGAGGGCGAAACAATGAGCAGTTCTTA. Translating it yields CASSSIAGGRNNEQFL. This chain links TRBV28 with TRBJ2-1, with 11 nucleotides matching TRBD2. The CDR3 runs 16 residues. The germline gives CDR1 MDHEN, CDR2 SYDVKM. V gave up 4 bases and J gave up 5 bases; unmatched junction bases: 7.

Relative to its sample, this clonotype is medium-sized. The J gene is TRBJ2-3, the V gene TRBV11-2; 12 positions agree with TRBD2. With V trimmed by 4 bases and J by 5 bases, 4 bases remained unmatched. The CDR3 extends over 15 amino acids. The germline V gene encodes CDR1 SGHAT and CDR2 FQNNGV. The CDR3 is CASSWTSGKRDTQYF. The CDR3 nucleotides are TGTGCCAGCAGCTGGACTAGCGGGAAGAGAGATACGCAGTATTTT.

This clonotype is a singleton in its sample. The V gene is TRBV12-3 or TRBV12-4, the J gene TRBJ2-3; 8 bases line up with TRBD1. The J segment lost 6 bases and the V segment lost 6 bases, leaving 8 bases of the junction unmatched. This CDR3 comprises 14 residues. The CDR3 here is CASRQWTGRDTQYF. The DNA of the CDR3 is TGTGCCAGCAGGCAATGGACAGGGAGGGATACGCAGTATTTT.

A word on this clonotype: A read error may produce the germline difference seen at one junction end. The genes are TRBV20-1 and TRBJ2-5, with D perhaps being TRBD1 or TRBD2 (5 bases each). This CDR3 region has 11 residues. The germline V gene has CDR1 DFQATT and CDR2 SNEGSKA (reference sequence). CDR3 sequence (DNA): TGCAATGCTGGTGGGGGTGAGACCCAGTACTTC. Amino acids: CNAGGGETQYF.

The J gene is TRBJ1-1, the V gene TRBV23-1; D uncertain. TRBV23-1 is reported as an ORF; its role is uncertain. The CDR3 consists of 15 residues. V was trimmed by 3 bases and J by 4 bases, leaving 15 bases between them. In DNA form, the CDR3 reads TGCGCCAGCAGTCACCGCGGCCTACCTTGCACTGAAGCTTTCTTT. This gives the protein CASSHRGLPCTEAFF.

The gene calls are TRBV6-1 and TRBJ2-1, with D perhaps assigned TRBD1 or TRBD2 (5 bases each). V was clipped by 7 bases and J by 7 bases, with 17 bases between them. The CDR3 is made up of 14 amino acids. Germline CDR1 is MNHNS and CDR2 is SASEGT. The CDR3 spells CASILGRGVNEQFF. As DNA, the CDR3 is TGTGCCAGCATCCTGGGAAGGGGAGTGAATGAGCAGTTCTTC.

About this clonotype: One end of the junction is discordant with germline, which a read error may explain. V usage is TRBV4-2 and J usage is TRBJ2-4, with TRBD2 as a possible D gene (5 bases). The CDR3 contains 17 residues. Germline-derived CDR1 and CDR2 are LGHNA and YNFKEQ. The CDR3 region is CASSQVSNGIAQNIQYF. The CDR3 bases are TGTGCCAGCAGCCAAGTGTCTAACGGGATAGCCCAAAACATTCAGTACTTC.

At least ten counts were recorded for this clonotype. CDR3 protein: CASDKGTGGEAFF. Here the CDR3 DNA reads TGTGCCAGCGACAAAGGAACAGGGGGCGAAGCTTTCTTT. The J gene is TRBJ1-1, the V gene TRBV28; 9 bases match TRBD1. The CDR3 covers 13 residues. Germline CDR1 and CDR2: MDHEN and SYDVKM. Trimming at V came to 8 bases and at J to 8 bases, leaving 9 bases not matched to a gene.